This T cell receptor beta chain was found in a study of T cell responses to AZD1222 COVID-19 vaccine. CDR1 MGHDK and CDR2 SYGVNS come from the germline V gene. The V end lost 5 bases, the J end lost 6 bases, and 13 bases lay between the germline ends. This CDR3 has 14 amino acids. Study-level results: Nearly half of spike-specific TCRs reportedly go after variant regions that carry no mutations. Most donors were white British and more were female, and clonal diversity was possibly underestimated. Regions 160-218 and 743-854 dominated among vaccine-associated CD4 TCRs spanning spike.

Assay used: immunoSEQ multiplex PCR; TCRdb lists only in-frame clones, some missing. The profile shows about 100,000 clones, about 87% of them singletons. In regard to this clone: As yet, its antigen is unknown.

Specimen: peripheral blood, collected on day 0 of AZD1222 vaccination. This receptor was identified in an adult in good health. V and J are TRBV25-1 and TRBJ1-4; TRBD1 is a possible D gene (5 bases). Here the CDR3 DNA reads TGTGCCAGCAGTAAGACAGCCGTCTATGAAAAACTGTTTTTT. This encodes CASSKTAVYEKLFF.